This T cell receptor (beta chain) originates from a study of blood T cell repertoires in COVID-19. On the study more broadly: There were acute and convalescent COVID-19 samples, and they came from the United States, Italy and Spain. T cells, B-cell-depleted T cells, or PBMCs provided the cDNA or gDNA that served as material.

The method was immunoSEQ multiplex PCR; TCRdb's version includes in-frame clones alone and lacks a portion of them. The data show 250,000 to 350,000 clones, more than 80% seen once. CDR3 size: 17 residues. The V gene's germline CDR1 is LGHNA and CDR2 YSLEER. The V and J ends lost 1 base and 0 bases respectively, with 14 bases between them. Enrolment of Seattle patients took place during active infection, and they were followed longitudinally. This receptor was identified in a woman in her forties or fifties with COVID-19, enrolled during active disease. The chain links TRBV4-3 to TRBJ2-3; TRBD2 is a possible D gene (5 bases). The sample taken for sequencing was peripheral blood. The CDR3 region has the DNA TGCGCCAGCAGCCAAGCCATTTCAAGCGGCAGCACAGATACGCAGTATTTT. Translated: CASSQAISSGSTDTQYF.